The sequence of this TCR beta chain was determined in a study of T-cell reconstitution after alpha-beta-depleted transplantation in children. Study-wide points: Reports say that about two months after transplant, the alpha-beta T cells came out of several hundred graft clones that had expanded.

The TCRbeta library incorporated unique molecular identifiers. TCRdb itself ran the PCR reads through MiXCR, one entry per CDR3 protein. This table holds about 1,000,000 distinct CDR3 sequences, roughly 31% found once. On this clonotype itself: Its antigen is as yet unknown.

CDR3 size: 17 residues. V shed 3 bases, J shed 1 base, and the junction held 11 bases outside the gene matches. CDR1 is MDHEN and CDR2 is SYDVKM in the germline V gene. This chain links TRBV28 with TRBJ1-1, with 7 bases identical to TRBD1. This clonotype originated in a boy less than two years old who had a stem cell transplant for SCID, so the T cells may come from the graft donor. Sequenced here: PBMCs, mostly from graft donor cells, sampled 360 days after TCRalphabeta/CD19-depleted stem cell transplant. CDR3 in DNA: TGTGCCAGCAGTTTGCCTACGATAGGGGGCGGGAACACTGAAGCTTTCTTT. Its translation: CASSLPTIGGGNTEAFF.